A single sample gave rise to the 4 T cell receptor beta chains below, sequenced in a study of T cells in women clearing cervical HPV infection. Sequencing was performed with immunoSEQ multiplex PCR; in TCRdb, only in-frame clones are kept and a portion is missing. This table holds tens of thousands of clones. The source material was blood buffy coat. These receptors were taken from a woman aged 18 to 75 with a cervical HPV16 infection that either progressed to CIN3+ or cleared (not recorded which).

Points on this clone: The read ends 3 residues shy of where the CDR3 ends; the end is completed using the germline J gene. This chain connects TRBV19 to TRBJ2-3; possibly TRBD2 for D (7 bases). In germline, CDR1 is LNHDA, CDR2 SQIVND (reference sequence). The V end lost 3 bases, the J end lost 2 bases, and 15 bases lay between the germline ends. The CDR3 has 16 amino acids. The CDR3 DNA, read in part, is TGTGCCAGTAGTATTGCGGCGGGGGCCTTCACAGATACG. Encoded protein: CASSIAAGAFTDT. The entire CDR3 is CASSIAAGAFTDTQYF.

The covered CDR3 bases are TGTGCCAGCAGCCCTTTAGCGGTTCTGGATACG. It encodes CASSPLAVLDT. The full CDR3 is CASSPLAVLDTQYF. V and J are TRBV5-4 and TRBJ2-3; D perhaps matches TRBD2 (6 bases). The CDR3 extends 3 residues past the end of the read, so its final part is completed from the germline J gene. Germline V CDR1 and CDR2: SGHNT, YYREEE (reference sequence). This CDR3 region has 14 residues. The V end was cut by 4 bases, the J end by 6 bases, with 15 bases between.

CDR3 loop: CASSEGARKYGYTF. CDR3 bases read: TGTGCCAGCAGTGAAGGGGCTCGGAAATATGGC. The V gene is TRBV2, the J gene TRBJ1-2, with no clear D. The read terminates 3 residues ahead of where the CDR3 ends, so the germline J gene completes it. The CDR3 runs 14 residues. Germline CDR1 is SNHLY and CDR2 is FYNNEI. Trimming removed 1 base at V and 5 bases at J, with 11 bases between.

As for this clone: Sequencing ends 3 residues short of the CDR3 end; the germline J gene provides the rest. V and J are TRBV3-1 (or the pseudogene TRBV3-2) and TRBJ1-2; D remains unclear. V was trimmed by 3 bases and J by 4 bases, leaving 12 bases between them. Germline assignment: CDR1 LGHDT and CDR2 YNNKEL (reference sequence). The CDR3 totals 14 residues. The CDR3 loop reads CASSQNLGGYGYTF. The DNA read from the CDR3 is TGTGCCAGCAGCCAGAACCTCGGCGGCTATGGC.